This T cell receptor beta chain derives from a study of blood T cell repertoires in COVID-19. The CDR3 spans 15 residues. The germline V and J ends were trimmed by 1 base and 2 bases, with 9 bases remaining between them. Germline V lookup: CDR1 SGHTA, CDR2 FQGNSA. Clones were sequenced by immunoSEQ multiplex PCR, and TCRdb holds only the in-frame ones, with some missing. Here the sample spans around 300,000 clones, more than 75% being singletons. Details on this clone: Other nucleotide sequences from this sample produce the same CDR3.

The receptor was derived from a woman aged 55-70 years in a cohort exposed to, infected with or recovered from COVID-19 (not recorded which). The chain couples TRBV7-2 to TRBJ1-5; D call uncertain. The sample consisted of PBMCs or T cells enriched from blood (not recorded which). The CDR3 nucleotides read TGTGCCAGCAGCTTAGGAGTCGGAGGCAATCAGCCCCAGCATTTT. It yields the protein CASSLGVGGNQPQHF.